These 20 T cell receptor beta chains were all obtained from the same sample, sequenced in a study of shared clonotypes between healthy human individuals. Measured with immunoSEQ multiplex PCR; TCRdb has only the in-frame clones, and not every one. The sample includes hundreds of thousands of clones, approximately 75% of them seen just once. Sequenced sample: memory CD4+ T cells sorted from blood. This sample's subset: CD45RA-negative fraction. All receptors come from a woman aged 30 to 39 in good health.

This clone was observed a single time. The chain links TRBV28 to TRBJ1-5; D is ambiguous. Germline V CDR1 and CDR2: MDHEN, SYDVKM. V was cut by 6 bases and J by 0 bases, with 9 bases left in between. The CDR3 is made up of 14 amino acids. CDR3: CASRVGNSNQPQHF. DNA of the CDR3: TGTGCCAGCAGGGTAGGTAATAGCAATCAGCCCCAGCATTTT.

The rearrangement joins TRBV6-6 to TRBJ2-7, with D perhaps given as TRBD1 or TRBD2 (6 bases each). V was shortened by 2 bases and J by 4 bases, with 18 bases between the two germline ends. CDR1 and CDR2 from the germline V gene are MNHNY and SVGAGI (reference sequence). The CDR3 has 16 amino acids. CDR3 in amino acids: CASSYKGGRARYEQYF. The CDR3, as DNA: TGTGCCAGCAGTTACAAGGGGGGCAGGGCCCGATACGAGCAGTACTTC.

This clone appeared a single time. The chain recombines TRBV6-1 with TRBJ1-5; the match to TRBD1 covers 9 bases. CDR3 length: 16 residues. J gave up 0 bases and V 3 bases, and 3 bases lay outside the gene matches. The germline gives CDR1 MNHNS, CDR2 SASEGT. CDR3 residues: CASSDLQGASNQPQHF. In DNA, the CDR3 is TGTGCCAGCAGTGACCTACAGGGGGCTAGCAATCAGCCCCAGCATTTT.

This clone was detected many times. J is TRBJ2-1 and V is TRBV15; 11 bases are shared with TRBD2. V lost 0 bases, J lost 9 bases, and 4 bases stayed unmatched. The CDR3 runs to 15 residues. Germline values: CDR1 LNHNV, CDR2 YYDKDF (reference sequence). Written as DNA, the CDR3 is TGTGCCACCAGCAGAGATCTAGCGGGAGGTGGTGAGCAGTTCTTC. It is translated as CATSRDLAGGGEQFF.

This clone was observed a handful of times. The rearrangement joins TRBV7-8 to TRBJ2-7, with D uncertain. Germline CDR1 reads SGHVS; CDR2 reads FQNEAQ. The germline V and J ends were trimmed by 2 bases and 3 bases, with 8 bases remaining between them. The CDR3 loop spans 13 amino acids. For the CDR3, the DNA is TGTGCCAGCAGCTTACGCCCCAACTACGAGCAGTACTTC. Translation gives CASSLRPNYEQYF.

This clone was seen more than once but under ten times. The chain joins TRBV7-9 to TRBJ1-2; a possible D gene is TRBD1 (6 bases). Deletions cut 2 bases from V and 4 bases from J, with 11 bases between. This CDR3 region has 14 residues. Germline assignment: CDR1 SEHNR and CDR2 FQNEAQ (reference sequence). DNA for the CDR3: TGTGCCAGCAGCTTATCCTCGGGGGCCTATGGCTACACCTTC. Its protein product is CASSLSSGAYGYTF.

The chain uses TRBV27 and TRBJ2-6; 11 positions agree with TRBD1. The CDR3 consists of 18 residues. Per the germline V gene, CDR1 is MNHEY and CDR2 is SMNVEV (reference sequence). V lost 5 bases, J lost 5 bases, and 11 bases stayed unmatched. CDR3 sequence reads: CASSPTGTGGRRANVLTF. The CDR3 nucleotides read TGTGCCAGCAGTCCAACCGGGACAGGGGGTCGGAGGGCCAACGTCCTGACTTTC.

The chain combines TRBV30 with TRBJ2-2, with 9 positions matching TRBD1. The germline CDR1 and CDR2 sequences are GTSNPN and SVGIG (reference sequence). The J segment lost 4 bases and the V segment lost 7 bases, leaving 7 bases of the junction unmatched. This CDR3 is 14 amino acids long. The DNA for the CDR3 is TGTGCCTTAACAGGGGGCGCCGGCACCGGGGAGCTGTTTTTT. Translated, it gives CALTGGAGTGELFF.

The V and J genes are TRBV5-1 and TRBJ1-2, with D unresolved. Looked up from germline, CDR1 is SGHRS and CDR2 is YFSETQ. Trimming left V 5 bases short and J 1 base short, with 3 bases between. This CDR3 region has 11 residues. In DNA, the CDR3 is TGCGCCAGCAGTCTTAACTATGGCTACACCTTC. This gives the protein CASSLNYGYTF.

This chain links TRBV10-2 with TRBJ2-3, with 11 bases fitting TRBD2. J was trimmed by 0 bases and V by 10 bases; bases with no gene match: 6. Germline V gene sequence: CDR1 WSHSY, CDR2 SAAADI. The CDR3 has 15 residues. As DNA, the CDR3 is TGCGCCACCCAATTAGCGGGAGGGAGCACAGATACGCAGTATTTT. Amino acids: CATQLAGGSTDTQYF.

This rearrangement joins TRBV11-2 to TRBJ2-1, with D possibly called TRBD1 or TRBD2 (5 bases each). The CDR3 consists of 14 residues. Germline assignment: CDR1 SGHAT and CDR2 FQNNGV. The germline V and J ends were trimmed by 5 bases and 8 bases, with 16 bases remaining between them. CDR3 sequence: CASSHTGLGDEQFF. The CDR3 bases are TGTGCCAGCAGCCATACGGGGTTGGGGGATGAGCAGTTCTTC.

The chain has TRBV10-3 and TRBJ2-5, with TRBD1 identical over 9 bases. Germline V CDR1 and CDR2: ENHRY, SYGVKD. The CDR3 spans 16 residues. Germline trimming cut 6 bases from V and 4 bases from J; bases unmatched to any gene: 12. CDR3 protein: CAIRVGTGSFVETQYF. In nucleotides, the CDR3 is TGTGCCATCAGGGTCGGGACAGGGAGTTTCGTAGAGACCCAGTACTTC.

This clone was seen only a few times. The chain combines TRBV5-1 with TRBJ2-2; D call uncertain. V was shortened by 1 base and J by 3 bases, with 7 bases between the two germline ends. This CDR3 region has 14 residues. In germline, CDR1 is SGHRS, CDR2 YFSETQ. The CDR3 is CASSLYPDTGELFF. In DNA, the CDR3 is TGCGCCAGCAGCTTGTACCCGGACACCGGGGAGCTGTTTTTT.

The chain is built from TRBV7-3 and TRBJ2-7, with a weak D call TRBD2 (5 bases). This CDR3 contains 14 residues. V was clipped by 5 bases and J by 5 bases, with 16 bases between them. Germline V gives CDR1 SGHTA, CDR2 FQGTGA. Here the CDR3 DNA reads TGTGCCAGCAGCCCCACCCAGATGGGAGACGAGCAGTACTTC. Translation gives CASSPTQMGDEQYF.

The CDR3 spells CASSPWTDYEQYF. CDR3 coding DNA: TGTGCCAGCAGCCCATGGACAGACTACGAGCAGTACTTC. The chain carries TRBV7-8 and TRBJ2-7; tentatively, D is TRBD1 (6 bases). The CDR3 runs 13 residues. Trimming left V 5 bases short and J 3 bases short, with 11 bases between. From germline, CDR1 is SGHVS and CDR2 FQNEAQ. Full variable domain (remainder filled in from reference TRBV7-8 and TRBJ2-7): GAGVSQSPRYKVAKRGQDVALRCDPISGHVSLFWYQQALGQGPEFLTYFQNEAQLDKSGLPSDRFFAERPEGSVSTLKIQRTQQEDSAVYLCASSPWTDYEQYFGPGTRLTVT.

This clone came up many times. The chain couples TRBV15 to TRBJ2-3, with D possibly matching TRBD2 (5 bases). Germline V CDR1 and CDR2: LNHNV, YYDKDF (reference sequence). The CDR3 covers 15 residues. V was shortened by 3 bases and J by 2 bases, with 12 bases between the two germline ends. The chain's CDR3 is CATSSGAEITDTQYF. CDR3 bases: TGTGCCACCAGCAGCGGAGCGGAGATCACAGATACGCAGTATTTT.

The CDR3 region has the DNA TGTGCCAGCAGCCGCAGGTTTTCTGGGGCCAACGTCCTGACTTTC. Amino acids: CASSRRFSGANVLTF. V and J are TRBV13 and TRBJ2-6; no reliable D call. The V gene lost 5 bases and the J gene lost 1 base, with 9 bases spanning the gap. In germline, CDR1 is PRHDT, CDR2 FYEKMQ (reference sequence). The CDR3 extends over 15 amino acids.

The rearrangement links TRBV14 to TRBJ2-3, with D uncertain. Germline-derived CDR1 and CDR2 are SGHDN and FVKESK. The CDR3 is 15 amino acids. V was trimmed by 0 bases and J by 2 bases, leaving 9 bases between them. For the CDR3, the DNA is TGTGCCAGCAGCCAAGAGGGCGTTTTCACAGATACGCAGTATTTT. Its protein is CASSQEGVFTDTQYF.

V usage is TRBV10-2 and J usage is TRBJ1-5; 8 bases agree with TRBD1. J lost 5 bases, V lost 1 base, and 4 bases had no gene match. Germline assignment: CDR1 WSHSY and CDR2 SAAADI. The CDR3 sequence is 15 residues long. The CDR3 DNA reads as TGCGCCAGCAGTGAGTGGGGACAGGTGGATCAGCCCCAGCATTTT. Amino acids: CASSEWGQVDQPQHF.

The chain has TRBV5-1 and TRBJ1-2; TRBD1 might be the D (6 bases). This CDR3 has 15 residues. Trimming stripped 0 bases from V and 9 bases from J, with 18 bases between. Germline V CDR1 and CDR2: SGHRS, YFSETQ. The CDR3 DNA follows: TGCGCCAGCAGCTTGGAGGCCACAGGGTACTGGAGCTACACCTTC. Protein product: CASSLEATGYWSYTF.